Shown below are 31 T cell receptor beta chains from a single sample sequenced in a study of T cell responses to AZD1222 COVID-19 vaccine. Sequencing used immunoSEQ multiplex PCR; TCRdb keeps in-frame clones, though not all of them. This sample carries some 150,000 clones, roughly 85% of them seen once, and the ten largest clones take 7.9%. The sequences come from peripheral blood, collected 28 days after the second dose of the MenACWY control vaccine. The source is an adult who received the MenACWY meningococcal vaccine as a control.

This chain links TRBV19 with TRBJ1-2; D remains ambiguous. The V gene's germline CDR1 is LNHDA and CDR2 SQIVND (reference sequence). CDR3 size: 14 residues. V dropped 4 bases and J dropped 8 bases, with 17 bases sitting between them. The CDR3 DNA is TGTGCCAGTAGTACGTTGGAGGCTCCCCGGGGCTACACCTTC. This sequence encodes CASSTLEAPRGYTF.

The chain is built from TRBV14 and TRBJ2-5; D gene uncertain. Germline V gene sequence: CDR1 SGHDN, CDR2 FVKESK. The germline V and J ends were trimmed by 2 bases and 1 base, with 14 bases remaining between them. The CDR3 length is 16 residues. The CDR3 loop is CASSQKDLVSQETQYF. The CDR3, as DNA: TGTGCCAGCAGCCAAAAGGACCTCGTGTCCCAAGAGACCCAGTACTTC.

This clone was seen a few times. CDR3 DNA: TGCAGTGCGCCCTATTGGGAGACCCAGTACTTC. Its translation is CSAPYWETQYF. V and J are TRBV20-1 and TRBJ2-5; D gene uncertain. The CDR3 sequence is 11 residues long. In germline, CDR1 is DFQATT, CDR2 SNEGSKA (reference sequence). With 6 bases removed from V and 5 bases from J, the gap between germline ends came to 10 bases.

The V and J genes are TRBV6-5 and TRBJ1-4; maybe TRBD1 (5 bases). The CDR3 runs to 15 residues. Germline V gene lookup returns CDR1 MNHEY and CDR2 SVGAGI. V dropped 6 bases and J dropped 0 bases, with 11 bases sitting between them. CDR3 region: CASSSGGATNEKLFF. The CDR3 coding sequence is TGTGCCAGCAGCTCGGGGGGGGCAACTAATGAAAAACTGTTTTTT.

This chain uses TRBV20-1 with TRBJ2-2; 8 nucleotides match TRBD2. In germline, CDR1 is DFQATT, CDR2 SNEGSKA (reference sequence). CDR3 length equals 15 residues. The junction had 7 bases not matched to a gene; V was cut back by 3 bases and J by 4 bases. The CDR3 protein is CSASRLAGVTGELFF. For the CDR3, the DNA is TGCAGTGCTAGTAGGCTAGCGGGTGTCACCGGGGAGCTGTTTTTT.

CDR3 nucleotides: TGCAGCGTTGACCGGGGCCTACCGAACACTGAAGCTTTCTTT. It translates to CSVDRGLPNTEAFF. V and J are TRBV29-1 and TRBJ1-1; D is perhaps TRBD1 (5 bases). Germline V CDR1 and CDR2: SQVTM, ANQGSEA. CDR3 size: 14 residues. Trimming shortened V by 3 bases and J by 1 base, and 12 bases separated the two germline ends.

The chain links TRBV27 to TRBJ1-3; 8 positions agree with TRBD1. J lost 8 bases, V lost 2 bases, and 11 bases had no gene match. This CDR3 region has 16 residues. Germline V CDR1 and CDR2: MNHEY, SMNVEV (reference sequence). CDR3 residues: CASSLGSTGGRDTIYF. CDR3 bases: TGTGCCAGCAGTTTAGGGAGCACAGGGGGTAGGGACACCATATATTTT.

The sample holds a few counts of this clone. The chain combines TRBV7-8 with TRBJ1-1, with 7 nucleotides matching TRBD1. In germline, CDR1 is SGHVS, CDR2 FQNEAQ. The CDR3 contains 15 residues. J lost 4 bases, V lost 3 bases, and 8 bases had no gene match. The CDR3 sequence: CASSLTTRGGTEAFF. The CDR3 nucleotides read TGTGCCAGCAGCTTGACAACCAGGGGGGGCACTGAAGCTTTCTTT.

This chain uses TRBV10-1 with TRBJ1-1, with a weak D call TRBD1 (6 bases). The V and J ends lost 3 bases and 3 bases respectively, with 14 bases between them. CDR3 length equals 15 residues. CDR1 is WNHNN and CDR2 is SYGVQD in the germline V gene (reference sequence). Written as DNA, the CDR3 is TGCGCCAGCAGTGAAGGCGGGGGCTGGGACACTGAAGCTTTCTTT. Protein: CASSEGGGWDTEAFF.

The chain combines TRBV27 with TRBJ2-7; weak D call: TRBD1 (6 bases). Per germline, CDR1 MNHEY and CDR2 SMNVEV (reference sequence). Trimming removed 6 bases from V and 7 bases from J, with 28 bases in between. CDR3 length: 17 residues. CDR3 sequence reads: CASSYHPAGTNLGEQYF. CDR3 DNA sequence: TGTGCCAGCAGCTATCACCCCGCCGGGACAAACCTGGGAGAGCAGTACTTC.

The chain employs TRBV5-1 and TRBJ1-2, with 10 bases fitting TRBD1. Germline CDR1 and CDR2: SGHRS and YFSETQ. This CDR3 is 17 amino acids long. Trimming removed 0 bases from V and 8 bases from J; junction bases left unmatched: 13. DNA of the CDR3: TGCGCCAGCAGCTTGGATTCTCGACAGGGGGCTGGAGGAGGCTACACCTTC. As protein: CASSLDSRQGAGGGYTF.

V usage is TRBV19 and J usage is TRBJ2-3; D may match TRBD1 or TRBD2 (6 bases each). CDR1 LNHDA and CDR2 SQIVND come from the germline V gene (reference sequence). The CDR3 runs 15 residues. V was cut by 5 bases and J by 4 bases, with 16 bases left in between. The CDR3 DNA reads as TGTGCCAGTAGTGTCCGGGGGCGGAGTCCAGATACGCAGTATTTT. Amino acids: CASSVRGRSPDTQYF.

The chain recombines TRBV4-1 with TRBJ2-3; possible D gene TRBD1, 7 bases. Trimming removed 3 bases from V and 2 bases from J, with 12 bases in between. The V gene's germline CDR1 is MGHRA and CDR2 YSYEKL. This CDR3 spans 15 amino acids. The CDR3 sequence is CASSQTGTSTDTQYF. CDR3 sequence (DNA): TGCGCCAGCAGCCAGACAGGGACTTCCACAGATACGCAGTATTTT.

This chain links TRBV13 with TRBJ2-5, with 9 bases fitting TRBD1. Losses at the gene ends were 4 bases for V and 7 bases for J; bases not matched to a gene: 10. The CDR3 contains 15 residues. The germline CDR1 and CDR2 sequences are PRHDT and FYEKMQ (reference sequence). The CDR3 sequence: CASSSSGTGRGTQYF. CDR3 in DNA: TGTGCCAGCAGCTCGAGCGGGACAGGGCGTGGGACCCAGTACTTC.

The chain recombines TRBV28 with TRBJ1-2, with TRBD1 identical over 9 bases. The ends lost 3 bases at V and 4 bases at J; junction bases unmatched: 6. The CDR3 is made up of 15 amino acids. CDR1 is MDHEN and CDR2 is SYDVKM in the germline V gene. In DNA form, the CDR3 reads TGTGCCAGCAGTTTCTTGACAGGGGGTCTCTATGGCTACACCTTC. Translating it yields CASSFLTGGLYGYTF.

This chain links TRBV19 with TRBJ1-5; D not certain. The CDR3 totals 12 residues. Germline CDR1 reads LNHDA; CDR2 reads SQIVND (reference sequence). V was trimmed by 3 bases and J by 7 bases, leaving 7 bases between them. This CDR3 reads CASSMVGQPQHF. The CDR3, as DNA: TGTGCCAGTAGTATGGTGGGCCAGCCCCAGCATTTT.

The chain carries TRBV6-2 or TRBV6-3 and TRBJ1-2, with D perhaps TRBD1 (5 bases). CDR1 is MNHEY, CDR2 SVGEGT, per germline. Trimming stripped 6 bases from V and 8 bases from J, with 16 bases between. This CDR3 comprises 13 residues. Here the CDR3 DNA reads TGTGCCAGCAGCCACCGGGGCCACGGGGGCTACACCTTC. It encodes CASSHRGHGGYTF.

This sequence joins TRBV5-1 and TRBJ2-5, with D unclear. The germline V gene encodes CDR1 SGHRS and CDR2 YFSETQ. CDR3 length: 14 residues. The germline V and J ends were trimmed by 0 bases and 2 bases, with 8 bases remaining between them. For the CDR3, the DNA is TGCGCCAGCAGCTTGGCCGGGCAGCAAGAGACCCAGTACTTC. It is translated as CASSLAGQQETQYF.

This clone appeared a few times. The V call is TRBV28, the J call TRBJ1-2; 7 bases match TRBD1. Germline trimming cut 10 bases from V and 2 bases from J; bases unmatched to any gene: 7. This CDR3 has 13 residues. The germline CDR1 and CDR2 sequences are MDHEN and SYDVKM. The chain's CDR3 is CAIRKTGNYGYTF. The CDR3 coding sequence is TGTGCCATCAGAAAGACAGGGAACTATGGCTACACCTTC.

This clone has only one observation. The chain recombines TRBV11-2 with TRBJ1-6; D is possibly TRBD1 (6 bases). Germline-derived CDR1 and CDR2 are SGHAT and FQNNGV. Trimming left V 1 base short and J 4 bases short, with 14 bases between. CDR3 length equals 17 residues. CDR3 region: CASSLGGGMEYNSPLHF. The DNA of the CDR3 is TGTGCCAGCAGCTTAGGCGGGGGCATGGAATATAATTCACCCCTCCACTTT.

The chain carries TRBV4-3 and TRBJ2-1, with 8 positions matching TRBD1. CDR1 and CDR2 (germline): LGHNA, YSLEER. V gave up 0 bases and J gave up 6 bases; unmatched junction bases: 4. This CDR3 region has 15 residues. The CDR3 is CASSQDPQGGNEQFF. The CDR3 coding sequence is TGCGCCAGCAGCCAAGATCCACAGGGGGGCAATGAGCAGTTCTTC.

The chain uses TRBV18 and TRBJ1-4, with 7 positions matching TRBD1. The CDR3 loop spans 17 amino acids. Germline V gene lookup returns CDR1 KGHSH and CDR2 LQKENI. V shed 4 bases and J 0 bases; nucleotides not matched to a gene: 8. CDR3 residues: CASSLQQGFSTNEKLFF. The CDR3 region has the DNA TGTGCCAGCTCACTGCAACAGGGGTTTTCAACTAATGAAAAACTGTTTTTT.

This chain links TRBV2 with TRBJ2-2; D could derive from TRBD1 or TRBD2 (6 bases each). Per the germline V gene, CDR1 is SNHLY and CDR2 is FYNNEI. This CDR3 comprises 15 residues. Trimming removed 7 bases from V and 0 bases from J, with 12 bases in between. CDR3 amino acids: CASKGEATNTGELFF. The CDR3 nucleotides read TGTGCCAGCAAGGGGGAGGCCACGAACACCGGGGAGCTGTTTTTT.

This chain connects TRBV27 to TRBJ1-4; D call uncertain. From germline, CDR1 is MNHEY and CDR2 SMNVEV (reference sequence). Deletions cut 5 bases from V and 3 bases from J, with 10 bases between. This CDR3 comprises 14 residues. CDR3 DNA: TGTGCCAGCAGTCGGAGATATTCTAATGAAAAACTGTTTTTT. Protein sequence: CASSRRYSNEKLFF. The variable domain in full, completed from reference TRBV27 and TRBJ1-4, reads EAQVTQNPRYLITVTGKKLTVTCSQNMNHEYMSWYRQDPGLGLRQIYYSMNVEVTDKGDVPEGYKVSRKEKRNFPLILESPSPNQTSLYFCASSRRYSNEKLFFGSGTQLSVL.

CDR3 coding DNA: TGTGCCAGCAGGATTAGCGGGAGAGGAGATACGCAGTATTTT. As protein: CASRISGRGDTQYF. J is TRBJ2-3 and V is TRBV3-1 (or the pseudogene TRBV3-2); 9 nucleotides match TRBD2. V was clipped by 6 bases and J by 5 bases; unmatched bases: 6. This CDR3 is built from 14 residues. Germline V lookup: CDR1 LGHDT, CDR2 YNNKEL (reference sequence).

The chain links TRBV21-1 to TRBJ1-5; the D segment call TRBD1 is taken from the table without a DNA check. TRBV21-1 is a pseudogene. The CDR3 length is 14 residues. The DNA of the CDR3 is TGTGCCAGCAGCAATCGACAGGGAAATCAGCCCCAGCATTTT. It yields the protein CASSNRQGNQPQHF.

This chain links TRBV29-1 with TRBJ1-2; TRBD1 might be the D (5 bases). Trimming took 3 bases from V and 4 from J, leaving 12 bases between them. This CDR3 is built from 13 residues. The germline V gene encodes CDR1 SQVTM and CDR2 ANQGSEA. The DNA for the CDR3 is TGCAGCGTTGACTGGGGCATGGGCTATGGCTACACCTTC. As protein: CSVDWGMGYGYTF.

This chain joins TRBV18 and TRBJ1-4; 8 bases are shared with TRBD1. Looked up from germline, CDR1 is KGHSH and CDR2 is LQKENI. V shed 6 bases and J 12 bases; nucleotides not matched to a gene: 9. This CDR3 is 13 amino acids long. The CDR3 region is CASSVGQGRELFF. In DNA, the CDR3 is TGTGCCAGCTCGGTCGGACAGGGAAGAGAACTGTTTTTT.

V gene TRBV28 combines with J gene TRBJ1-1; tentative D call: TRBD1 (6 bases). Between the trimmed V and J ends, which lost 7 bases and 4 bases, there was a span of 13 bases. The germline V gene has CDR1 MDHEN and CDR2 SYDVKM. CDR3 length: 13 amino acids. Here the CDR3 reads CASIGGASTEAFF. In DNA form, the CDR3 reads TGTGCCAGCATAGGGGGGGCGAGCACTGAAGCTTTCTTT.

J is TRBJ1-5 and V is TRBV6-1; D is undetermined. The CDR3 has 16 amino acids. Looked up from germline, CDR1 is MNHNS and CDR2 is SASEGT. Trimming took off 3 bases at V and 4 bases at J, with 16 bases between the two ends. This chain's CDR3 is CASSDAGRPSNQPQHF. The CDR3 DNA follows: TGTGCCAGCAGTGATGCAGGCAGGCCCTCGAATCAGCCCCAGCATTTT.

The chain recombines TRBV18 with TRBJ1-3; D perhaps matches TRBD1 (5 bases). Germline lookup yields CDR1 KGHSH and CDR2 LQKENI. Deletions cut 6 bases from V and 0 bases from J, with 12 bases between. The CDR3 runs to 15 residues. In nucleotides, the CDR3 is TGTGCCAGCTCCGAAGGGGCGAGCTCTGGAAACACCATATATTTT. Translated, it gives CASSEGASSGNTIYF.